A selection of T cell receptor beta chains follows, all from one sample in a study of blood T cell repertoires in COVID-19. Profiled with immunoSEQ multiplex PCR; TCRdb holds only in-frame clones, not every one. The sample gives roughly 300,000 clones, approximately 90% of which show up once; 2% to 2.5% is in the top ten. Sequenced input: PBMCs or T cells enriched from blood (not recorded which). The receptors originated from a woman aged 40 to 55 with acute COVID-19. Each CDR3 is given with its conserved first and last residue. A D gene is named only where the DNA matches it firmly. Clone size, where shown, is once, few, many, or a class for clones that have expanded.

clone_size j_call v_call d_call cdr3_nt cdr3_aa
NA TRBJ2-1 TRBV30 TRBD2 TGTGCCTGGAGTGGACTAGCGGACCGGGACAATGAGCAGTTCTTC CAWSGLADRDNEQFF
NA TRBJ2-7 TRBV21-1 NA TGTGCCAGCAGCGCAAGGACAGGGGGCGAAGTACCCTCCTACGAGCAGTACTTC CASSARTGGEVPSYEQYF
NA TRBJ2-1 TRBV19 TRBD1 TGTGCCAGTACCCCGACAGGGATGTTATACAATGAGCAGTTCTTC CASTPTGMLYNEQFF
NA TRBJ2-1 TRBV24-1 NA TGTGCCACCAGTGGCCATTCGACCGGAGACAATGAGCAGTTCTTC CATSGHSTGDNEQFF
NA TRBJ1-1 TRBV5-6 TRBD1 TGTGCCAGCAGCTTGTTCCAGGGGGCCGTGAACACTGAAGCTTTCTTT CASSLFQGAVNTEAFF
NA TRBJ2-2 TRBV5-4 TRBD2 TGTGCCAGCAGCTTGACTAGCGTCGGGACCGGGGAGCTGTTTTTT CASSLTSVGTGELFF
once TRBJ1-6 TRBV15 TRBD1 TGTGCCACCAGCCGCGGGACAGGTGATTCACCCCTCCACTTT CATSRGTGDSPLHF
NA TRBJ1-1 TRBV14 TRBD1 TGTGCCAGCAGCCGTTTATTAGACAGGGACACTGAAGCTTTCTTT CASSRLLDRDTEAFF
NA TRBJ2-3 TRBV27 TRBD2 TGTGCCAGCAGTTTACTCCCCACTAGCGGGAGGGGAAATACGCAGTATTTT CASSLLPTSGRGNTQYF
NA TRBJ2-5 TRBV9 TRBD2 TGTGCCAGCAGGGCAGGACTAGCGGAAGAGACCCAGTACTTC CASRAGLAEETQYF
NA TRBJ1-3 TRBV5-1 NA TGCGCCAGCAGCTTGGGATCGGAGGGATCTGGAAACACCATATATTTT CASSLGSEGSGNTIYF
NA TRBJ2-3 TRBV5-8 NA TGTGCCAGCAGCATGGCTTCCGGCGGGGTATTGGATACGCAGTATTTT CASSMASGGVLDTQYF
NA TRBJ2-1 TRBV28 TRBD1 TGTGCCAGCAGAACAGGGGGCTCCTCGGCGTTCTTC CASRTGGSSAFF
NA TRBJ1-4 TRBV7-2 NA TGTGCCAGCAGCTTAATGGTCCCAGGGGCTGGTGAAAAACTGTTTTTT CASSLMVPGAGEKLFF
NA TRBJ2-1 TRBV9 NA TGTGCCAGCAGCCCGCGTGGGAGTTACAATGAGCAGTTCTTC CASSPRGSYNEQFF
NA TRBJ2-4 TRBV6-2/TRBV6-3 NA TGTGCCAGCAGTTTTAGGGGTTTAGCCAAAAACATTCAGTACTTC CASSFRGLAKNIQYF
NA TRBJ2-4 TRBV5-6 NA TGTGCCAGCGCCCCGGGGCTAGCGGCCAAAAACATTCAGTACTTC CASAPGLAAKNIQYF
NA TRBJ2-1 TRBV11-3 NA TGTGCCAGCAGCCTAGGGGCTAGCCATGAAAGTGAGCAGTTCTTC CASSLGASHESEQFF
NA TRBJ2-7 TRBV30 NA TGTGCCTGGAGTGAACAGGGCTACGAGCAGTACTTC CAWSEQGYEQYF
NA TRBJ2-2 TRBV7-9 TRBD1 TGTGCCAGCAGCTTAGGCCGGGACAGGGGTATCGGGGAGCTGTTTTTT CASSLGRDRGIGELFF
NA TRBJ1-4 TRBV4-3 TRBD1 TGCGCCAGCAGCCAGGACAGGAGAACTTATGAAAAACTGTTTTTT CASSQDRRTYEKLFF
NA TRBJ2-3 TRBV19 TRBD2 TGTGCCAGTAGTCTCCGTACGACTAGCGGCACAGATACGCAGTATTTT CASSLRTTSGTDTQYF
NA TRBJ1-4 TRBV29-1 TRBD1 TGCAGCGTCCGGGACAGGGCAAATGAAAAACTGTTTTTT CSVRDRANEKLFF
NA TRBJ2-7 TRBV6-5 NA TGTGCCAGCAGTTACCTCGGGAAGGCTAGCGAGCAGTACTTC CASSYLGKASEQYF
NA TRBJ1-4 TRBV27 NA TGTGCCAGCCGCAAAGGGGGGGCAACTAATGAAAAACTGTTTTTT CASRKGGATNEKLFF
NA TRBJ2-6 TRBV7-3 NA TGTGCCAGCAGCGTAACCTTGGGGCCAAGCTCTGGGGCCAACGTCCTGACTTTC CASSVTLGPSSGANVLTF
NA TRBJ1-2 TRBV29-1 TRBD1 TGCAGCGTTGAAAAGGACAGGGGCTATGGCTACACCTTC CSVEKDRGYGYTF
NA TRBJ2-1 TRBV6-6 NA TGTGCCAGCAGTCCCCTGTTGGGCAGCTCCTACAATGAGCAGTTCTTC CASSPLLGSSYNEQFF
NA TRBJ2-6 TRBV7-9 NA TGTGCTCATACCCGGACAAAAGCTTCCGGGGCCAACGTCCTGACTTTC CAHTRTKASGANVLTF
NA TRBJ1-6 TRBV6-5 NA TGTGCCAGCAGTACAGGGCGGTATAATTCACCCCTCCACTTT CASSTGRYNSPLHF
NA TRBJ1-1 TRBV5-1 NA TGCGCCAGCAGCGAGACAGTAGACACTGAAGCTTTCTTT CASSETVDTEAFF
NA TRBJ1-1 TRBV30 NA TGTGCCTGGAGTTTCCGTGGACAGTTGAACACTGAAGCTTTCTTT CAWSFRGQLNTEAFF
NA TRBJ2-3 TRBV11-2 TRBD2 TGTGCCAGCAGCTATAGCGGGGGGGGCACAGATACGCAGTATTTT CASSYSGGGTDTQYF
NA TRBJ2-1 TRBV30 NA TGTGCCTGGAGCCTAGGATACAGAACGGGGTACAATGAGCAGTTCTTC CAWSLGYRTGYNEQFF
NA TRBJ1-4 TRBV5-8 TRBD1 TGTGCCAGCAGCCCCCGGGACAGGGGGTTTTTT CASSPRDRGFF
few TRBJ1-5 TRBV20-1 NA TGCAGTGCTAGTAGCTCGGGGGGCAGTCAGCCCCAGCATTTT CSASSSGGSQPQHF
NA TRBJ2-5 TRBV20-1 TRBD2 TGCGGGGCGGGGGTCCAAGAGACCCAGTACTTC CGAGVQETQYF
NA TRBJ2-3 TRBV6-5 NA TGTGCCAGCAGTTACGGAAAGCGGGGCACAGATACGCAGTATTTT CASSYGKRGTDTQYF
NA TRBJ2-7 TRBV5-1 NA TGCGCCAGCAGCTTGGACGGGGTATACGAGCAGTACTTC CASSLDGVYEQYF
NA TRBJ1-2 TRBV6-5 NA TGTGCCAGCAGTTACTCCCCAGGGGAGACCTATGGCTACACCTTC CASSYSPGETYGYTF
NA TRBJ1-3 TRBV2 TRBD1 TGTGCCAGCAGTCCTCCCGGGACAGGTGTCTCTGGAAACACCATATATTTT CASSPPGTGVSGNTIYF
NA TRBJ1-2 TRBV28 TRBD1 TGTGCCAGCACCGAGACCGGGACAGCATATGGCTACACCTTC CASTETGTAYGYTF
NA TRBJ2-7 TRBV30 NA TGTGCCTGGAGTGTTTGGGCAGGACTATCCTACGAGCAGTACTTC CAWSVWAGLSYEQYF
NA TRBJ2-5 TRBV7-3 TRBD1 TGTGCCAGCAGCTTACGGGGACAGTTTCAAGAGACCCAGTACTTC CASSLRGQFQETQYF
NA TRBJ1-2 TRBV4-1 NA TGCGCCAGCAGCCAAGATCTAGCGGGTATGGATGGCTACACCTTC CASSQDLAGMDGYTF
NA TRBJ1-1 TRBV28 NA TGTGCCAGCAGTTTACGGCAGGGGAACACTGAAGCTTTCTTT CASSLRQGNTEAFF
NA TRBJ2-3 TRBV27 NA TGTGCCAGCAGTTTATTTGCGCCGAGCACAGATACGCAGTATTTT CASSLFAPSTDTQYF
few TRBJ2-1 TRBV9 NA TGTGCCAGCAGCGTAGCTGATAGCTCCTACAATGAGCAGTTCTTC CASSVADSSYNEQFF
NA TRBJ2-7 TRBV11-2 NA TGTGCCAGCAGCCCCATAGTGGGGAAGGGGGAGCAGTACTTC CASSPIVGKGEQYF
few TRBJ1-4 TRBV28 NA TGTGCCAGCTCAGAGGATGAAAAACTGTTTTTT CASSEDEKLFF
once TRBJ2-1 TRBV7-9 NA TGTGCCAGCAGCTTAGTGTCGCAGGGCAAGCAGTTCTTC CASSLVSQGKQFF
NA TRBJ2-1 TRBV5-1 TRBD2 TGCGCCAGCAGCTTTTTAGCGGGAGGGCCCTTGTTGCATGAGCAGTTCTTC CASSFLAGGPLLHEQFF
NA TRBJ1-1 TRBV5-4 NA TGTGCCAGCACCTACCAGCGGGGGAACACTGAAGCTTTCTTT CASTYQRGNTEAFF
NA TRBJ2-1 TRBV5-6 NA TGTGCCAGCAGCTTGGGGCAGGGATACAATGAGCAGTTCTTC CASSLGQGYNEQFF
NA TRBJ1-1 TRBV27 TRBD1 TGTGCCAGCAGTGACGCAGGGGGTGGTGAAGCTTTCTTT CASSDAGGGEAFF
once TRBJ1-2 TRBV4-3 NA TGCGCCAGCAGCCAAGTCCTGGCAGGGGACTATGGCTACACCTTC CASSQVLAGDYGYTF
once TRBJ2-7 TRBV24-1 NA TGTGCCACCAGCCCGACAGGGACTAGGAACGAGCAGTACTTC CATSPTGTRNEQYF